This entry concerns a single T cell receptor beta chain. What it binds is unknown. The data were taken from a study of PD-1 blockade in mismatch repair-deficient tumors. Study summary: Patients had approximately 11 mismatch repair-deficient cancer types and were previously treated and progressing. General study results and limits: Tumor-resident clones, often undetectable pretreatment in blood, expanded then contracted after pembrolizumab.

Generated by immunoSEQ multiplex PCR, the TCRdb table keeps only in-frame clones and is missing some. The table includes about 79,000 clones, roughly 80% detected once. This CDR3 comprises 13 residues. Germline-derived CDR1 and CDR2 are SNHLY and FYNNEI. V was cut by 9 bases and J by 1 base, with 12 bases left in between. PCR or immunohistochemistry showed mismatch repair deficiency in every enrolled patient. TCR sequencing covered a few patients who responded to pembrolizumab. The source was peripheral blood, collected 44 weeks after starting pembrolizumab. The rearrangement links TRBV2 to TRBJ1-1; D may be TRBD1 (5 bases). The clonotype originates from an adult with mismatch repair-deficient cancer. CDR3 residues: CASIRDGNTEAFF. In DNA, the CDR3 is TGTGCCAGTATACGGGACGGGAACACTGAAGCTTTCTTT.